This TCR beta chain came from a study of cytomegalovirus exposure and HLA in healthy donors. PCR involved 60 Vbeta and 13 Jbeta primers. Data came from immunoSEQ multiplex PCR; TCRdb stores just in-frame clones and leaves some out. The profile shows 110,000 to 150,000 clones, approximately 80% of them singletons. This cohort consisted of healthy bone marrow donors. Trimming removed 4 bases at V and 2 bases at J, with 13 bases between. This CDR3 has 15 amino acids. The germline V gene has CDR1 SGHRS and CDR2 YFSETQ. Sample: PBMCs. This TCR was recovered from a female donor in good health and CMV-seronegative. The rearrangement joins TRBV5-1 to TRBJ1-3; tentative D call: TRBD1 (5 bases). CDR3 in DNA: TGCGCCAGCAGCACCGCGACAGATCCTGGAAACACCATATATTTT. Its protein product is CASSTATDPGNTIYF.